The 5 T cell receptor beta chains listed next were all sequenced from one sample in a study of T cell responses to AZD1222 COVID-19 vaccine. The repertoire was sequenced with immunoSEQ multiplex PCR; TCRdb's copy has only in-frame clones and lacks some. The sample comprises about 94,000 clones, roughly 85% of which are singletons, and about 4.5% rests with the top ten. The specimen comprised peripheral blood, sampled 28 days after the second AZD1222 dose. Every receptor here comes from an adult who received the AZD1222 COVID-19 vaccine.

V and J are TRBV7-3 and TRBJ2-5; the match to TRBD2 covers 8 bases. Trimming took 5 bases from V and 0 from J; bases not matched to a gene: 8. The CDR3 totals 16 residues. Germline-derived CDR1 and CDR2 are SGHTA and FQGTGA. CDR3 nucleotides: TGTGCCAGCAGCCCCCGCCGGCGGGGGGACCAAGAGACCCAGTACTTC. This encodes CASSPRRRGDQETQYF.

This rearrangement joins TRBV6-1 to TRBJ1-3, with D uncertain. There are 15 residues in the CDR3. The V gene lost 2 bases and the J gene lost 0 bases, with 8 bases spanning the gap. The V gene's germline CDR1 is MNHNS and CDR2 SASEGT. CDR3 nucleotide sequence: TGTGCCAGCAGTGAAAACACAAACTCTGGAAACACCATATATTTT. Amino acid sequence: CASSENTNSGNTIYF.

The V gene is TRBV7-8, the J gene TRBJ1-2; D is uncertain. V was cut by 3 bases and J by 5 bases, with 13 bases left in between. The CDR3 has 14 residues. Germline V CDR1 and CDR2: SGHVS, FQNEAQ. The CDR3: CASSLGHRDYGYTF. The CDR3 DNA follows: TGTGCCAGCAGCTTGGGTCACCGAGATTATGGCTACACCTTC.

The chain uses TRBV9 and TRBJ2-1, with 7 bases identical to TRBD1. With 3 bases clipped from V and 1 base from J, the junction kept 10 bases outside the gene matches. The germline V gene encodes CDR1 SGDLS and CDR2 YYNGEE. The CDR3 is made up of 17 amino acids. CDR3 loop: CASSGTSGTASYNEQFF. CDR3 coding DNA: TGTGCCAGCAGCGGAACTTCGGGGACAGCATCCTACAATGAGCAGTTCTTC.

This clone was counted a single time. This chain joins TRBV19 and TRBJ2-1; D gene ambiguous. CDR3 length: 11 amino acids. Germline CDR1 LNHDA, CDR2 SQIVND (reference sequence). Trimming took 11 bases from V and 0 from J, leaving 5 bases between them. CDR3 sequence reads: CAVSSYNEQFF. For the CDR3, the DNA is TGTGCCGTGTCCTCCTACAATGAGCAGTTCTTC.